A single sample gave rise to the 29 T cell receptor beta chains below, sequenced in a study of regulatory T cells in long-lasting Graves disease. Building the TCR beta libraries relied on iRepertoire HTBI primers, and CDR3 regions underwent Arm-PCR. Using its own MiXCR run on the multiplex PCR reads, TCRdb lists one record per CDR3 protein. The sample contains roughly 500,000 distinct CDR3 sequences, about 13% of which appear only once. Time point specified: newly diagnosed GD, antithyroid drugs for less than 3 months. From PBMCs, RNA was extracted and then used to make the TCR library. The same sample was also used in a study of T cells in Graves' hyperthyroidism and ophthalmopathy.

This specimen was peripheral blood mononuclear cells (PBMCs), taken at new diagnosis, from a patient treated with antithyroid drugs. These receptors originate from a man in his thirties or forties with Graves disease.

This clonotype has at least ten counts. The V call is TRBV20-1, the J call TRBJ2-5; D not resolved. V lost 7 bases and J lost 4, with 10 bases in between. Germline V gene sequence: CDR1 DFQATT, CDR2 SNEGSKA (reference sequence). The CDR3 spans 11 residues. In DNA, the CDR3 is TGCAGTGGAGAGCAAGGAGAGACCCAGTACTTC. Encoded protein: CSGEQGETQYF.

This clonotype was seen at least ten times. The V gene is TRBV6-5, the J gene TRBJ2-7; D not certain. The V gene lost 0 bases and the J gene lost 3 bases, with 12 bases spanning the gap. The CDR3 runs 15 residues. Germline lookup yields CDR1 MNHEY and CDR2 SVGAGI. The CDR3 protein is CASSYSEIPFYEQYF. Written as DNA, the CDR3 is TGTGCCAGCAGTTACTCTGAGATACCCTTCTACGAGCAGTACTTC.

This clonotype was detected many times. This chain uses TRBV2 with TRBJ2-2, with TRBD1 identical over 9 bases. Unmatched junction bases numbered 6, after V lost 6 bases and J lost 4 bases. This CDR3 has 15 amino acids. Per the germline V gene, CDR1 is SNHLY and CDR2 is FYNNEI. The CDR3 DNA is TGTGCCAGCAGGAGGGACAGGGTGGCCACCGGGGAGCTGTTTTTT. Protein sequence: CASRRDRVATGELFF.

This clonotype was seen many times. V gene TRBV25-1 combines with J gene TRBJ2-5, with D perhaps matching TRBD1 (5 bases). V gave up 1 base and J gave up 4 bases, with 19 bases separating them. Germline values: CDR1 MGHDK, CDR2 SYGVNS. This CDR3 is 17 amino acids long. The CDR3 here is CASSESLSAGRGETQYF. CDR3 nucleotides: TGTGCCAGCAGTGAATCCCTATCGGCAGGAAGGGGAGAGACCCAGTACTTC.

Worth noting for this clonotype: At one end, the junction sequence differs from germline, possibly due to a read error. The V and J genes are TRBV2 and TRBJ1-5; D perhaps matches TRBD1 (5 bases). The CDR3 loop spans 12 amino acids. Germline lookup yields CDR1 SNHLY and CDR2 FYNNEI. The CDR3 DNA is TGTACCAGAGGCAGGGCGGATCAGCCCCAGCATTTT. Protein sequence: CTRGRADQPQHF.

This clonotype was counted a few times. This CDR3 reads CASSYSIGVSRTGELFF. CDR3 DNA sequence: TGTGCCAGCAGTTACTCGATCGGTGTTTCGCGCACCGGGGAGCTGTTTTTT. The V call is TRBV6-5, the J call TRBJ2-2; D is undetermined. Germline lookup yields CDR1 MNHEY and CDR2 SVGAGI. V gave up 0 bases and J gave up 4 bases, with 15 bases separating them. This CDR3 contains 17 residues.

The gene calls are TRBV20-1 and TRBJ2-1; TRBD2 aligns across 15 bases. The CDR3 is 15 residues long. Germline V gene data show CDR1 as DFQATT and CDR2 as SNEGSKA (reference sequence). J gave up 5 bases and V 5 bases, and 4 bases lay outside the gene matches. Here the CDR3 reads CSARTSGRGHNEQFF. CDR3 DNA: TGCAGTGCTCGGACTAGCGGGAGGGGGCACAATGAGCAGTTCTTC.

This clonotype was seen ten or more times. The rearrangement joins TRBV2 to TRBJ2-1; D gene uncertain. This CDR3 is built from 13 residues. Trimming removed 1 base at V and 6 bases at J, with 7 bases between. CDR1 is SNHLY, CDR2 FYNNEI, per germline. The CDR3 sequence is CASSEDSTNEQFF. The CDR3 DNA follows: TGTGCCAGCAGTGAAGACAGCACCAATGAGCAGTTCTTC.

This clonotype has ten or more counts. V and J are TRBV13 and TRBJ2-2, with D possibly matching TRBD1 (6 bases). Trimming pared 3 bases from V and 7 bases from J, leaving 15 bases between. Germline lookup yields CDR1 PRHDT and CDR2 FYEKMQ (reference sequence). The CDR3 loop spans 15 amino acids. This CDR3 is CASSFEGEWVGELFF. The CDR3 DNA reads as TGTGCCAGCAGCTTCGAGGGGGAATGGGTCGGGGAGCTGTTTTTT.

A word on this clonotype: The junction departs from germline at one end; a sequencing error may be responsible. The chain is built from TRBV7-9 and TRBJ2-3; tentatively, D is TRBD1 or TRBD2 (5 bases each). This CDR3 spans 16 amino acids. Germline CDR1 reads SEHNR; CDR2 reads FQNEAQ (reference sequence). CDR3 coding DNA: TGTGCCAGCAGCCCGGTCGCCCGTTCTAGCACAGGTACGCAGTATTTT. Its translation is CASSPVARSSTGTQYF.

This clonotype was observed at least ten times. The chain recombines TRBV5-6 with TRBJ2-7; the match to TRBD2 covers 9 bases. Germline CDR1 and CDR2: SGHDT and YYEEEE. The CDR3 runs to 15 residues. With V trimmed by 5 bases and J by 2 bases, 8 bases remained unmatched. The CDR3 is CASSVLAGPTYEQYF. The CDR3 bases are TGTGCCAGCAGTGTTCTAGCGGGACCGACCTACGAGCAGTACTTC.

This clonotype was detected many times. The chain is built from TRBV6-5 and TRBJ1-2; 8 bases are a match to TRBD1. Germline CDR1 is MNHEY and CDR2 is SVGAGI. The CDR3 length is 15 residues. V shed 2 bases and J 5 bases; nucleotides not matched to a gene: 7. The CDR3 loop is CASSYGGQEFYGYTF. The DNA of the CDR3 is TGTGCCAGCAGTTACGGGGGACAGGAATTTTATGGCTACACCTTC.

This clonotype was observed at least ten times. This chain connects TRBV11-2 to TRBJ2-1; D is uncertain. Per germline, CDR1 SGHAT and CDR2 FQNNGV. V lost 0 bases and J lost 5, with 5 bases in between. The CDR3 is made up of 13 amino acids. The CDR3 protein is CASSLDLNNEQFF. The CDR3 region has the DNA TGTGCCAGCAGCTTAGATCTAAACAATGAGCAGTTCTTC.

V is TRBV6-2 or TRBV6-3 and J is TRBJ2-2; D ambiguous. The germline V gene has CDR1 MNHEY and CDR2 SVGEGT. The CDR3 totals 15 residues. V was trimmed by 5 bases and J by 9 bases, leaving 19 bases between them. In DNA, the CDR3 is TGTGCCAGCAGTGCGCGCGCCAACGTTGGGCGGGAGCTGTTTTTT. Translation gives CASSARANVGRELFF.

The genes are TRBV20-1 and TRBJ2-7, with 9 bases that match TRBD1. CDR3 length equals 14 residues. Germline CDR1 reads DFQATT; CDR2 reads SNEGSKA (reference sequence). Unmatched junction bases numbered 13, after V lost 6 bases and J lost 7 bases. The CDR3 loop is CSAYTGGATNEQYF. The CDR3, as DNA: TGCAGTGCGTACACAGGGGGCGCAACGAATGAGCAGTACTTC.

This clonotype was picked up one time. The chain links TRBV12-5 to TRBJ2-1; no clear D gene. Germline lookup yields CDR1 LGHNT and CDR2 FRNRAP. This CDR3 is 12 amino acids long. The V and J ends lost 0 bases and 9 bases respectively, with 6 bases between them. The CDR3 region has the DNA TGTGCTAGTGGTTTGGTAGTGAGTGAGCAGTTCTTC. Translated, it gives CASGLVVSEQFF.

This clonotype has ten or more counts. CDR3: CATSDQGLHTGELFF. The CDR3 DNA reads TGTGCCACCAGTGATCAGGGGTTGCACACCGGGGAGCTGTTTTTT. The chain employs TRBV24-1 and TRBJ2-2; possible D gene TRBD1, 6 bases. Trimming removed 3 bases from V and 3 bases from J, with 10 bases in between. CDR3 size: 15 residues. CDR1 and CDR2 (germline): KGHDR, SFDVKD.

Ten or more counts support this clonotype. The chain recombines TRBV7-9 with TRBJ1-5; no reliable D call. Germline V lookup: CDR1 SEHNR, CDR2 FQNEAQ (reference sequence). Trimming shortened V by 1 base and J by 2 bases, and 12 bases separated the two germline ends. The CDR3 is 16 amino acids. CDR3 sequence: CASSLGPGPGNQPQHF. CDR3 DNA sequence: TGTGCCAGCAGCTTAGGCCCTGGCCCGGGCAATCAGCCCCAGCATTTT.

In its sample, this clonotype was seen many times. The chain joins TRBV30 to TRBJ2-5; 11 bases fit TRBD1. The germline gives CDR1 GTSNPN, CDR2 SVGIG (reference sequence). The V gene end was trimmed by 7 bases and the J gene end by 1 base; junction bases not matched to a gene: 5. CDR3 length: 14 amino acids. The CDR3 bases are TGTGCCTCTACCGGGACAGGGGGCCAAGAGACCCAGTACTTC. Translating it yields CASTGTGGQETQYF.

This clonotype was seen repeatedly, ten times or more. The rearrangement links TRBV11-2 to TRBJ2-3; D not resolved. Trimming shortened V by 0 bases and J by 4 bases, and 8 bases separated the two germline ends. Germline CDR1 SGHAT, CDR2 FQNNGV. The length of the CDR3 is 14 residues. As DNA, the CDR3 is TGTGCCAGCAGCTTAGATCGGGCGGCAGATACGCAGTATTTT. Encoded protein: CASSLDRAADTQYF.

As to this clonotype: One end of the junction fails to match germline, which may point to a read error. The chain couples TRBV27 to TRBJ1-3; no clear D. The length of the CDR3 is 15 residues. Germline CDR1 MNHEY, CDR2 SMNVEV (reference sequence). The chain's CDR3 is CASSLRISSGTTIYF. For the CDR3, the DNA is TGTGCCAGCAGTTTGAGAATCAGCTCTGGAACCACCATATATTTT.

The chain recombines TRBV7-2 with TRBJ2-4; 14 bases line up with TRBD2. The germline CDR1 and CDR2 sequences are SGHTA and FQGNSA. V shed 0 bases and J 4 bases; nucleotides not matched to a gene: 11. CDR3 length: 20 residues. The CDR3 coding sequence is TGTGCCAGCAGCTTAGCGCCGGGACTAGCGGGAGCGGAAAGGAAAAACATTCAGTACTTC. Protein product: CASSLAPGLAGAERKNIQYF.

This clonotype was picked up many times. The chain joins TRBV6-1 to TRBJ2-1; TRBD2 matches 8 bases. The CDR3 loop spans 15 amino acids. The V segment lost 1 base and the J segment 4 bases; nucleotides outside the gene matches: 3. Germline-derived CDR1 and CDR2 are MNHNS and SASEGT. CDR3 sequence reads: CASSEVAGGYNEQFF. The DNA of the CDR3 is TGTGCCAGCAGTGAAGTTGCGGGAGGATACAATGAGCAGTTCTTC.

This clonotype was detected ten times or more. The J gene is TRBJ1-5, the V gene TRBV2; 9 bases fit TRBD1. This CDR3 spans 17 amino acids. Germline V lookup: CDR1 SNHLY, CDR2 FYNNEI. Trimming at V came to 2 bases and at J to 4 bases, leaving 9 bases not matched to a gene. The CDR3 here is CASSETRGTGRNQPQHF. The CDR3 DNA reads as TGTGCCAGCAGTGAAACGCGGGGGACAGGGCGAAATCAGCCCCAGCATTTT. The entire variable domain, with the rest obtained from reference TRBV2 and TRBJ1-5, is as follows: EPEVTQTPSHQVTQMGQEVILRCVPISNHLYFYWYRQILGQKVEFLVSFYNNEISEKSEIFDDQFSVERPDGSNFTLKIRSTKLEDSAMYFCASSETRGTGRNQPQHFGDGTRLSIL.

This clonotype was seen ten or more times. The J gene is TRBJ2-3, the V gene TRBV20-1; D is unresolved. The germline V and J ends were trimmed by 6 bases and 1 base, with 11 bases remaining between them. The CDR3 is made up of 13 amino acids. Germline V gives CDR1 DFQATT, CDR2 SNEGSKA (reference sequence). The CDR3: CSARSGGTDTQYF. The CDR3 DNA sequence: TGCAGTGCCAGGAGTGGAGGCACAGATACGCAGTATTTT.

This chain links TRBV10-3 with TRBJ2-7; no clear D gene. The germline V and J ends were trimmed by 4 bases and 3 bases, with 16 bases remaining between them. CDR3 length: 15 residues. Germline lookup yields CDR1 ENHRY and CDR2 SYGVKD. The CDR3 region has the DNA TGTGCCATCAGTGCACGTCAGAAGGAGCACTACGAGCAGTACTTC. Its translation is CAISARQKEHYEQYF.

In its sample, this clonotype was seen many times. The chain carries TRBV2 and TRBJ2-2; 8 nucleotides align to TRBD1. The ends lost 6 bases at V and 1 base at J; junction bases unmatched: 1. Germline V lookup: CDR1 SNHLY, CDR2 FYNNEI. This CDR3 spans 14 amino acids. CDR3 DNA sequence: TGTGCCAGCAGCGGGACAGGGAACACCGGGGAGCTGTTTTTT. Translating gives CASSGTGNTGELFF.

The CDR3 DNA sequence: TGTGCCAGCAGCTTCGGGATCAGTCCGGGCACTGAAGCTTTCTTT. Translated: CASSFGISPGTEAFF. The chain carries TRBV3-1 and TRBJ1-1; no definite D call. V was pared by 5 bases and J by 4 bases, with 17 bases between. The germline V gene encodes CDR1 LGHDT and CDR2 YNNKEL (reference sequence). The CDR3 covers 15 residues.

This chain joins TRBV5-5 and TRBJ2-7, with TRBD2 matching over 11 bases. The germline CDR1 and CDR2 sequences are SGHKS and YYEKEE (reference sequence). Germline trimming cut 0 bases from V and 2 bases from J; bases unmatched to any gene: 1. This CDR3 is built from 15 residues. In DNA, the CDR3 is TGTGCCAGCAGCTTGGCGACTAGCGGGACCTACGAGCAGTACTTC. It specifies CASSLATSGTYEQYF.